A selection of T cell receptor beta chains follows, all from one sample in a study of OX40 agonist ivuxolimab in advanced cancers. This table comes from immunoSEQ multiplex PCR, and its TCRdb copy is limited to in-frame clones, with some not included. The sample records around 83,000 clones, 75% to 95% being singletons. Sequenced here: CD4+ or CD8+ T cells sorted from blood, sampled in a trial of the OX40 agonist ivuxolimab. All receptors derive from an adult with an advanced solid tumor such as melanoma, head and neck, liver or kidney cancer. Both conserved end residues are part of each CDR3. The D gene is left open where the match is weak. Size tells how often a clone was seen (once, few, many) or the class of an expanded clone, and some rows leave it out.

size | J | D | V | DNA | CDR3
- | TRBJ2-7 | TRBD2 | TRBV4-2 | TGTGCCAGCAGCCAAGGCCTAGCGGGAGTAATTCCCTACGAGCAGTACTTC | CASSQGLAGVIPYEQYF
- | TRBJ2-1 | TRBD2 | TRBV19 | TGTGCCAGTAGTTCGGCTAGCGGGCCCTTTAAGCAGTTCTTC | CASSSASGPFKQFF
- | TRBJ2-2 | TRBD2 | TRBV11-2 | TGTGCCAGCAGCCCGCAGACTAGCGGAGCCGGGGAGCTGTTTTTT | CASSPQTSGAGELFF
once | TRBJ1-4 | TRBD1 | TRBV7-2 | TGTGCCAGCAGCGGACAGGGGGGAACAGAAAAACTGTTTTTT | CASSGQGGTEKLFF
- | TRBJ1-5 | - | TRBV7-6 | TGTGCCAGCAGCTTATACACGAATCAGCCCCAGCATTTT | CASSLYTNQPQHF
medium-sized | TRBJ1-5 | - | TRBV7-2 | TGTGCCAGCAGCTTAGCGGGGGGTCAACAGCCCCAGCATTTT | CASSLAGGQQPQHF
- | TRBJ2-2 | TRBD1 | TRBV28 | TGTGCCGTTAGACAGGGGGCGAACACCGGGGAGCTGTTTTTT | CAVRQGANTGELFF
- | TRBJ2-2 | - | TRBV7-9 | TGTGCCAGCAGCCGGGTAACCGGGGAGCTGTTTTTT | CASSRVTGELFF
- | TRBJ2-7 | TRBD1 | TRBV18 | TGTGCCAGCTCTGACACAGGGGTCAACGAGCAGTACTTC | CASSDTGVNEQYF
- | TRBJ2-2 | - | TRBV29-1 | TGCAGCGTTGGGGACACCGGGGAGCTGTTTTTT | CSVGDTGELFF
- | TRBJ2-7 | - | TRBV29-1 | TGCAGCGCCCGGGACGGCCCCTACGAGCAGTACTTC | CSARDGPYEQYF
- | TRBJ2-1 | - | TRBV5-1 | TGCGCCAGCAGCCCGGACAGTGACTCAATACCCTACCACAATGAGCAGTTCTTC | CASSPDSDSIPYHNEQFF
- | TRBJ2-2 | - | TRBV9 | TGTGCCAGCAGCGTAGTGGGGCTAGCCGGGGAGCTGTTTTTT | CASSVVGLAGELFF
few | TRBJ2-7 | - | TRBV10-3 | TGTGCCATCGGGACGACCTACGAGCAGTACTTC | CAIGTTYEQYF
- | TRBJ2-7 | TRBD2 | TRBV29-1 | TGCAGCGTTGGCCGCGGGAGCGGGCTGGGAGAGCAGTACTTC | CSVGRGSGLGEQYF
- | TRBJ1-2 | - | TRBV28 | TGTGCCAGCAGTTTACACACGGAGGGCTATGGCTACACCTTC | CASSLHTEGYGYTF
- | TRBJ2-1 | - | TRBV5-1 | TGCGCCAGCAGCGCAGGGACTGCCCGCAATGAGCAGTTCTTC | CASSAGTARNEQFF
- | TRBJ1-6 | TRBD1 | TRBV11-3 | TGTGCCAGCAGCACCCGGGACAGGAGAAATAATTCACCCCTCCACTTT | CASSTRDRRNNSPLHF
- | TRBJ2-6 | - | TRBV9 | TGTGCCAGCAGAGCCGCAGGAGGTGGGGCCAACGTCCTGACTTTC | CASRAAGGGANVLTF
few | TRBJ1-1 | - | TRBV5-1 | TGCGCCAGCAGCACAGGGAACACTGAAGCTTTCTTT | CASSTGNTEAFF
few | TRBJ2-7 | TRBD2 | TRBV5-6 | TGTGCCAGCAGCCCAGCGGGACCCACCTACGAGCAGTACTTC | CASSPAGPTYEQYF
- | TRBJ2-1 | TRBD2 | TRBV18 | TGTGCCAGCTCACCACTAGCTAGCGGAGAAGGCTCCTACAATGAGCAGTTCTTC | CASSPLASGEGSYNEQFF
once | TRBJ1-1 | TRBD1 | TRBV7-2 | TGTGCCAGCAGCACCGGGACAGGGATTGGGACTGAAGCTTTCTTT | CASSTGTGIGTEAFF
- | TRBJ2-7 | - | TRBV28 | - | CASSSSGRSYEQYF
- | TRBJ1-2 | - | TRBV5-6 | TGTGCCAGCAGCTTGGCGGCAGGCGGCTACACCTTC | CASSLAAGGYTF
- | TRBJ2-5 | TRBD2 | TRBV15 | TGTGCCACCAGCAGAGAAAGCGGGAGAAGGGAGACCCAGTACTTC | CATSRESGRRETQYF
- | TRBJ1-5 | TRBD1 | TRBV30 | TGTGCCTGGAGAAATGGTGTCGGGACAGGGGTCAATCAGCCCCAGCATTTT | CAWRNGVGTGVNQPQHF
- | TRBJ1-5 | - | TRBV6-1 | TGTGCCAGCAGAAAAGATGTTGGGAGCAATCAGCCCCAGCATTTT | CASRKDVGSNQPQHF
- | TRBJ2-2 | - | TRBV19 | TGTGCCAGTAGTATTCAGGCTGTGAACACCGGGGAGCTGTTTTTT | CASSIQAVNTGELFF
- | TRBJ2-3 | TRBD2 | TRBV10-1 | TGCGCCAGCAGTGCAGCGGGAGGGCGCACAGATACGCAGTATTTT | CASSAAGGRTDTQYF
- | TRBJ1-2 | - | TRBV28 | TGTGCCAGCAGTCGCAGGGGCGGCTACACCTTC | CASSRRGGYTF
- | TRBJ2-1 | - | TRBV7-8 | TGTGCCAGCAGCTTAGAGGGACACGTTAACAATGAGCAGTTCTTC | CASSLEGHVNNEQFF
- | TRBJ2-1 | - | TRBV7-2 | TGTGCCAGCAGCCCCATCATCGATGAGCAGTTCTTC | CASSPIIDEQFF
- | TRBJ1-5 | - | TRBV6-6 | TGTGCCAGCAGTTATGGAGGCCAGCCCCAGCATTTT | CASSYGGQPQHF
- | TRBJ1-1 | - | TRBV11-2 | TGTGCCAGCAGCTTAGGGGGCGTGAACACTGAAGCTTTCTTT | CASSLGGVNTEAFF
- | TRBJ2-1 | - | TRBV11-2 | TGTGCCAGCAGCTTAGACCAATTTTTCTCGGGGTTTGAGCAGTTCTTC | CASSLDQFFSGFEQFF
- | TRBJ2-1 | - | TRBV6-1 | TGTGCCAGCAGTGAAACGGTCAATGAGCAGTTCTTC | CASSETVNEQFF
- | TRBJ1-1 | - | TRBV5-6 | TGTGCCAGCGGAAAAGGGGAAGGGGCAAGGGCTTTCTTT | CASGKGEGARAFF
- | TRBJ1-2 | TRBD1 | TRBV25-1 | TGTGCCAGCAGTGAATATAGGAGTGGGAACAGGGGGTACACCTTC | CASSEYRSGNRGYTF
- | TRBJ2-1 | TRBD1 | TRBV30 | TGTGCCTGGGCGACAGGGGGATGGAACAATGAGCAGTTCTTC | CAWATGGWNNEQFF
- | TRBJ1-2 | - | TRBV6-5 | TGTGCCAGCAGTTTTGGTCTAGGCGGGGGCTACACCTTC | CASSFGLGGGYTF